A single sample is the source of the 6 T cell receptor beta chains below, sequenced in a study of blood T cell repertoires in COVID-19. Clones were read by immunoSEQ multiplex PCR, and TCRdb kept only the in-frame ones, dropping some. This table holds a few hundred thousand clones, 87% found once. The sample taken for sequencing was peripheral blood. These receptors were obtained from a woman aged 50 to 60 with acute or convalescent COVID-19.

This rearrangement joins TRBV14 to TRBJ2-7; TRBD1 agrees at 9 bases. This CDR3 is built from 13 residues. Germline loops: CDR1 SGHDN, CDR2 FVKESK. Trimming cost V 5 bases and J 5 bases; bases outside gene matches: 4. For the CDR3, the DNA is TGTGCCAGCAGCAGGGACAGGGTGGACGAGCAGTACTTC. Translating it yields CASSRDRVDEQYF.

This clone was seen only once. CDR3 nucleotides: TGTGCCAGCAGGGACCGGGACAGGAACAATGAGCAGTTCTTC. Its protein is CASRDRDRNNEQFF. This chain joins TRBV6-6 and TRBJ2-1, with 8 bases matching TRBD1. Germline assignment: CDR1 MNHNY and CDR2 SVGAGI (reference sequence). The CDR3 loop spans 14 amino acids. The V segment lost 6 bases and the J segment 5 bases; nucleotides outside the gene matches: 6.

The V call is TRBV6-5, the J call TRBJ2-7, with D uncertain. V was clipped by 3 bases and J by 5 bases, with 14 bases between them. The CDR3 contains 14 residues. The germline gives CDR1 MNHEY, CDR2 SVGAGI. In DNA, the CDR3 is TGTGCCAGCAGTTATTGGCGAGGTTCCCACGAGCAGTACTTC. Translated, it gives CASSYWRGSHEQYF.

The chain combines TRBV19 with TRBJ2-3, with D maybe TRBD2 (6 bases). Germline CDR1 is LNHDA and CDR2 is SQIVND (reference sequence). The CDR3 runs 15 residues. V lost 7 bases and J 2 bases, leaving 16 bases between the germline ends. In DNA, the CDR3 is TGTGCCAGTAATATGCTAGGAGGGAACACAGATACGCAGTATTTT. It yields the protein CASNMLGGNTDTQYF.

In its sample, this clone was seen once. The gene calls are TRBV28 and TRBJ1-5, with 7 bases aligning to TRBD1. The CDR3 runs 15 residues. V was pared by 5 bases and J by 2 bases, with 6 bases of the junction left unmatched. CDR1 is MDHEN and CDR2 is SYDVKM in the germline V gene. The CDR3 loop is CASSPRQGGNQPQHF. CDR3 coding DNA: TGTGCCAGCAGTCCTCGACAGGGCGGCAATCAGCCCCAGCATTTT.

There are a few counts of this clone. The V and J genes are TRBV28 and TRBJ1-1, with 9 bases lining up with TRBD1. Germline V gene sequence: CDR1 MDHEN, CDR2 SYDVKM. V shed 7 bases and J 3 bases; nucleotides not matched to a gene: 3. The CDR3 runs 13 residues. The CDR3 here is CASIGQGYTEAFF. DNA of the CDR3: TGTGCCAGCATCGGACAGGGGTACACTGAAGCTTTCTTT.